This T cell receptor (beta chain) was identified during a study of T cells in narcolepsy. The overall study: Enrolled donors included narcolepsy type 1 or type 2 patients and healthy controls.

This CDR3 has 13 amino acids. Per germline, CDR1 MNHNS and CDR2 SASEGT. V lost 11 bases, J lost 8 bases, and 21 bases lay in between. Study results and limitations: Autoreactive clonotypes reportedly recurred in blood of same and different patients, not controls. Same-patient CSF and blood CD4+ T cell clonotypes included HCRT-specific and TRIB2-specific autoreactive ones. Autoreactive clone sequences were missing from some blood memory CD4+ repertoires.

Generated by immunoSEQ multiplex PCR, the TCRdb table keeps only in-frame clones and is missing some. The repertoire holds about 35,000 clones, with 80% as singletons. In the case of this clone: The antigen is unknown.

The TCR sequence derives from a human donor in good health. Sequenced input: memory (CD45RA-) CD4+ T cells from blood. The rearrangement links TRBV6-1 to TRBJ1-2; D is possibly TRBD1 (5 bases). For the CDR3, the DNA is TGTGCCTGCAACTGGCGAGGGGCTGACGGCTACACCTTC. Its translation is CACNWRGADGYTF.